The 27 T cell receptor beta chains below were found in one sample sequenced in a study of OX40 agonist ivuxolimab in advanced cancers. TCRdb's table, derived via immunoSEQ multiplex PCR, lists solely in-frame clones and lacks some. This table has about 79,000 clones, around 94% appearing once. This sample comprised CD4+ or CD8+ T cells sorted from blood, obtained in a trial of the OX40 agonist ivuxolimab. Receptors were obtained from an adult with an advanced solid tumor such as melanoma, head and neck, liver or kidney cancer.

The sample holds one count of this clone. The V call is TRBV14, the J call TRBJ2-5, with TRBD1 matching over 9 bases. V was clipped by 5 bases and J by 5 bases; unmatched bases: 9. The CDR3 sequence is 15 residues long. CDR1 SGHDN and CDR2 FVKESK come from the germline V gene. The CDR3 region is CASSRSTGGSETQYF. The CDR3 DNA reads TGTGCCAGCAGCAGATCAACAGGGGGCAGCGAGACCCAGTACTTC.

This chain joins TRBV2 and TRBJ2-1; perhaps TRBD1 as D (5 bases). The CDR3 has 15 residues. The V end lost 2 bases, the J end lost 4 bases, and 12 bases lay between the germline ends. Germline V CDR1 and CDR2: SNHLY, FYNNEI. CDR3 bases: TGTGCCAGCAGTGAATCGACAGCGCTATACAATGAGCAGTTCTTC. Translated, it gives CASSESTALYNEQFF.

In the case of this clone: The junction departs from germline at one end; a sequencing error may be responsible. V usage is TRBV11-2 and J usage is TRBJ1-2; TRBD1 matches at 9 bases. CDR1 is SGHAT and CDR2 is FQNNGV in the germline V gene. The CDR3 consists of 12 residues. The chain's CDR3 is CASSLNSGTGKF. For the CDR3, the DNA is TGTGCCAGCAGCCTCAATTCCGGGACAGGGAAGTTC. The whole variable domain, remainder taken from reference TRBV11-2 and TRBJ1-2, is EAGVAQSPRYKIIEKRQSVAFWCNPISGHATLYWYQQILGQGPKLLIQFQNNGVVDDSQLPKDRFSAERLKGVDSTLKIQPAKLEDSAVYLCASSLNSGTGKFGSGTRLTVV.

In DNA form, the CDR3 reads TGTGCCAGCAGCCCTCGGACTAGCGGGGCCTATGATGAGCAGTTCTTC. Translating gives CASSPRTSGAYDEQFF. This chain connects TRBV11-2 to TRBJ2-1; TRBD2 agrees at 12 bases. Trimming took 5 bases from V and 8 from J; bases not matched to a gene: 10. Germline lookup yields CDR1 SGHAT and CDR2 FQNNGV. This CDR3 is 16 amino acids long.

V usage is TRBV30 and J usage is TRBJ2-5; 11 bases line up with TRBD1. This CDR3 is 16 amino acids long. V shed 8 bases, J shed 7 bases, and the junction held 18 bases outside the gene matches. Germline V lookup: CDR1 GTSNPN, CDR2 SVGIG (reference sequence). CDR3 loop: CAPKPEDRGLGMTQYF. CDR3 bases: TGTGCCCCCAAGCCCGAGGACAGGGGGCTGGGGATGACCCAGTACTTC.

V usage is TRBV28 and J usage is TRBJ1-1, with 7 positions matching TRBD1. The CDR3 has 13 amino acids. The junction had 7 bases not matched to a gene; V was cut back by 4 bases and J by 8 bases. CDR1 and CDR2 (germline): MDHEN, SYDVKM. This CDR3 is CASSYRGSGEAFF. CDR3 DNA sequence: TGTGCCAGCAGTTACAGGGGATCCGGCGAAGCTTTCTTT.

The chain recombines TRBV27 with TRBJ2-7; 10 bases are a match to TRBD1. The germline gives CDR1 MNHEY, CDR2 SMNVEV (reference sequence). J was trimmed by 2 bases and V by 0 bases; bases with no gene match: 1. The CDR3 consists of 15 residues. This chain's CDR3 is CASSLSTGGAYEQYF. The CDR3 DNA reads TGTGCCAGCAGTTTATCGACAGGGGGCGCCTACGAGCAGTACTTC.

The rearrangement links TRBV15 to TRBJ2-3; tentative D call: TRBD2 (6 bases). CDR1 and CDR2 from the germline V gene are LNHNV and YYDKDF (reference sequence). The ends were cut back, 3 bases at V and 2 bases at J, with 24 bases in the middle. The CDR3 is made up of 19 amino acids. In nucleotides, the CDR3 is TGTGCCACCAGCAGCCATACGGGGGATACACCCTTTTCCACAGATACGCAGTATTTT. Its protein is CATSSHTGDTPFSTDTQYF. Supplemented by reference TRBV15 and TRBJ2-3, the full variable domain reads DAMVIQNPRYQVTQFGKPVTLSCSQTLNHNVMYWYQQKSSQAPKLLFHYYDKDFNNEADTPDNFQSRRPNTSFCFLDIRSPGLGDTAMYLCATSSHTGDTPFSTDTQYFGPGTRLTVL.

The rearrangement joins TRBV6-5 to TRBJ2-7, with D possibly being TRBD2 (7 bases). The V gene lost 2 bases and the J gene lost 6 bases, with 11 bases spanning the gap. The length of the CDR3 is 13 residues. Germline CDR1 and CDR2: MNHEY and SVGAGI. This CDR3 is CASSYGGGAEQYF. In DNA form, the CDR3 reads TGTGCCAGCAGTTACGGTGGGGGGGCCGAGCAGTACTTC.

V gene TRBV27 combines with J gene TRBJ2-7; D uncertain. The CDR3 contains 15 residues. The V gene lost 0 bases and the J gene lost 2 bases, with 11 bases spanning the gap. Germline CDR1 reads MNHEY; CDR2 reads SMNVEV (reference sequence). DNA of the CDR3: TGTGCCAGCAGTTTATCAGGCAGGCTGACCTACGAGCAGTACTTC. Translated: CASSLSGRLTYEQYF.

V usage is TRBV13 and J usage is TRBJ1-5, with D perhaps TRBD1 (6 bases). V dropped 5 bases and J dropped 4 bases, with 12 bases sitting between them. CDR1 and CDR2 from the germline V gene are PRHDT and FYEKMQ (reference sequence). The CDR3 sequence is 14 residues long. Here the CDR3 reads CASSVTGGNQPQHF. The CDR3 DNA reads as TGTGCCAGCAGCGTGACAGGCGGGAATCAGCCCCAGCATTTT.

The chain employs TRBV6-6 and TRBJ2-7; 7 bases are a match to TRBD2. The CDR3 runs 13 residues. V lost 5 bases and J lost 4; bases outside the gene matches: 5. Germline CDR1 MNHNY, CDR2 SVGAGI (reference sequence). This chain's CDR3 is CASSASGTYEQYF. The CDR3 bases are TGTGCCAGCAGTGCAAGCGGGACTTACGAGCAGTACTTC.

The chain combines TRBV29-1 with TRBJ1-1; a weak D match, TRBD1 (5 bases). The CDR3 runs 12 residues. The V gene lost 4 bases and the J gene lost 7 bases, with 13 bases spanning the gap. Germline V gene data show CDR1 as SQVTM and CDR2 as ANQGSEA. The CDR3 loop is CSVVGGTFEAFF. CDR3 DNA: TGCAGCGTTGTGGGGGGGACGTTTGAAGCTTTCTTT.

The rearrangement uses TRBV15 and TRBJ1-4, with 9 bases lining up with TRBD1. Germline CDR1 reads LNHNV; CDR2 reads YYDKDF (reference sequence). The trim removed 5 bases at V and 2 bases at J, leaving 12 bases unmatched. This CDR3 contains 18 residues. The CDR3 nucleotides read TGTGCCACCAGCGTACCCAACAGGGGGCAAGGCACTAATGAAAAACTGTTTTTT. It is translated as CATSVPNRGQGTNEKLFF.

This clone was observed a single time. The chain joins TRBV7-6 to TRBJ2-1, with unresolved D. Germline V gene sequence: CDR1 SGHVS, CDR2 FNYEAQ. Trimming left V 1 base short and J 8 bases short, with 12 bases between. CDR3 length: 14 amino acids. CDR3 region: CASSLVVGSDEQFF. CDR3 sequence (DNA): TGTGCCAGCAGCTTAGTAGTGGGGTCGGATGAGCAGTTCTTC.

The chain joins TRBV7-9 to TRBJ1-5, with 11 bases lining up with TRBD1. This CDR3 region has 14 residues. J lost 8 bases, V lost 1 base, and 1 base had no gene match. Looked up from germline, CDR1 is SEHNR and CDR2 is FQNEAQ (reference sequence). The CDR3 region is CASSLGTGGKPQHF. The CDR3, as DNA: TGTGCCAGCAGCTTAGGGACAGGGGGCAAGCCCCAGCATTTT.

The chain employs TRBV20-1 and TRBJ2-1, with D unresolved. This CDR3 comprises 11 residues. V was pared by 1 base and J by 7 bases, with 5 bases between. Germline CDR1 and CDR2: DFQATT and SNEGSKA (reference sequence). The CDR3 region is CSARVGNEQFF. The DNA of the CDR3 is TGCAGTGCTAGAGTCGGTAATGAGCAGTTCTTC.

In DNA, the CDR3 is TGTGCCAGCAGCTTCGGGACTCCCCTTAGGGATGAGCAGTTCTTC. This codes for CASSFGTPLRDEQFF. The V and J genes are TRBV7-6 and TRBJ2-1; D is possibly TRBD2 (6 bases). Trimming removed 3 bases from V and 8 bases from J, with 17 bases in between. Germline lookup yields CDR1 SGHVS and CDR2 FNYEAQ. There are 15 residues in the CDR3.

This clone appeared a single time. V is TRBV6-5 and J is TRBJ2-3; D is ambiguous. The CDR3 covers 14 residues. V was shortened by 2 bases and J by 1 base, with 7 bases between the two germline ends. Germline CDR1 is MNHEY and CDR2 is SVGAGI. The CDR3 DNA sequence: TGTGCCAGCAGTTACGCACCGGGCACAGATACGCAGTATTTT. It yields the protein CASSYAPGTDTQYF.

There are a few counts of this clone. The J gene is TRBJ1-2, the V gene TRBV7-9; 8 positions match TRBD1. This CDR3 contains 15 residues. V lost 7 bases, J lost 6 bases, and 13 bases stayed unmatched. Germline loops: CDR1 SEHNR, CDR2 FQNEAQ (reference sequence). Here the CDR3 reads CASTSSETGEDGYTF. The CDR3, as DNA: TGTGCCAGCACCTCCTCCGAGACAGGGGAAGATGGCTACACCTTC.

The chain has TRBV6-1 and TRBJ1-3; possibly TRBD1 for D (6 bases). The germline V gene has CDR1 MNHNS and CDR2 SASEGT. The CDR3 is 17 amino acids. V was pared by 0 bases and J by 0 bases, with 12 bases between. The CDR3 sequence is CASSEAAGVLSGNTIYF. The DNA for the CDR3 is TGTGCCAGCAGTGAAGCGGCAGGGGTGCTCTCTGGAAACACCATATATTTT.

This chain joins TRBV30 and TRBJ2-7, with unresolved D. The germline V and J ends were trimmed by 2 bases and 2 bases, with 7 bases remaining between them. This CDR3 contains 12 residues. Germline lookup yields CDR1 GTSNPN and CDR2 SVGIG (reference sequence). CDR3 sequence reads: CAWSYDTYEQYF. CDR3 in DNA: TGTGCCTGGAGTTATGACACCTACGAGCAGTACTTC.

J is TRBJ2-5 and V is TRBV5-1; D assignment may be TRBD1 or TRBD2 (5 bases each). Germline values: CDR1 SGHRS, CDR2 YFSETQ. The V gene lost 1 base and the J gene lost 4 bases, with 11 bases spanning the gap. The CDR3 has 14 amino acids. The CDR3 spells CASSLYGGGETQYF. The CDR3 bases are TGCGCCAGCAGCTTGTATGGGGGTGGAGAGACCCAGTACTTC.

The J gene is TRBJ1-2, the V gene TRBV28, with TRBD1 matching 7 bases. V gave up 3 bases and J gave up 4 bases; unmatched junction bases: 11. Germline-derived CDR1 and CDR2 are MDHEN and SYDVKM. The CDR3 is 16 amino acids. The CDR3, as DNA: TGTGCCAGCAGTTTGTTTAGTACAGGGGAGGGCTATGGCTACACCTTC. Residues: CASSLFSTGEGYGYTF.

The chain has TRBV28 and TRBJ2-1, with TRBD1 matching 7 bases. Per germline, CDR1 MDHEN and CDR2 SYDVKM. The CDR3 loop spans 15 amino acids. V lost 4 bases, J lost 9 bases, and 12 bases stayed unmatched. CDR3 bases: TGTGCCAGCAGTTCCCCCGAGGGGGCTAGGGGTGAGCAGTTCTTC. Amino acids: CASSSPEGARGEQFF.

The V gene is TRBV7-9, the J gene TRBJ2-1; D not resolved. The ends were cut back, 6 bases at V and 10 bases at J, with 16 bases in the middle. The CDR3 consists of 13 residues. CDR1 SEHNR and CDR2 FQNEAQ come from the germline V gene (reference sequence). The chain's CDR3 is CASSWPEGFEQFF. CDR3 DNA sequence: TGTGCCAGCAGTTGGCCCGAAGGTTTCGAGCAGTTCTTC. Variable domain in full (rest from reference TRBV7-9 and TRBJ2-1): DTGVSQNPRHKITKRGQNVTFRCDPISEHNRLYWYRQTLGQGPEFLTYFQNEAQLEKSRLLSDRFSAERPKGSFSTLEIQRTEQGDSAMYLCASSWPEGFEQFFGPGTRLTVL.

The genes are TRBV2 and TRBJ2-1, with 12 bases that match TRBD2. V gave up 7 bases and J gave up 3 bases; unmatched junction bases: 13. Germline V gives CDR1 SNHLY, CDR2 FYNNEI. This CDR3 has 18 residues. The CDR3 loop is CASIGHQRTSGDYNEQFF. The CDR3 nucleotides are TGTGCCAGCATCGGACACCAACGGACTAGCGGGGACTACAATGAGCAGTTCTTC.